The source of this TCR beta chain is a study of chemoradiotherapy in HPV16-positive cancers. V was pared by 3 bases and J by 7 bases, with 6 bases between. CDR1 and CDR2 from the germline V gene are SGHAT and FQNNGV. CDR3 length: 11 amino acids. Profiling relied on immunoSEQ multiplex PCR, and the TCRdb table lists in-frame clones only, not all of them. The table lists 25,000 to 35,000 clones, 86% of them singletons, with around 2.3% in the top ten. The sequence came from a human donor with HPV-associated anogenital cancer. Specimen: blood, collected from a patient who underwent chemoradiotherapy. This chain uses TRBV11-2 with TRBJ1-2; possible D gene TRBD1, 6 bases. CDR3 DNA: TGTGCCAGCAGCTTCAGGGGTGGCTACACCTTC. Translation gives CASSFRGGYTF.